Listed here are 16 T cell receptor beta chains from one sample, sequenced in a study of T cell clonality in common variable immunodeficiency. Here immunoSEQ multiplex PCR was the method, and the copy in TCRdb shows in-frame clones only, minus some. The counts give approximately 56,000 clones, none of them seen only once; about 2% is held by the top ten. The specimen was peripheral blood mononuclear cells. These receptors were obtained from a person aged 18 to 69 in good health.

This clone was observed at least ten times. The read falls 3 residues short of the CDR3 end, and the missing part is taken from the germline J gene. V is TRBV28 and J is TRBJ1-2; TRBD1 matches 9 bases. CDR3 length: 14 amino acids. V dropped 5 bases and J dropped 4; count of bases not matched to a gene: 5. CDR1 MDHEN and CDR2 SYDVKM come from the germline V gene. The CDR3 reads CASSRDRVIYGYTF. The part of the CDR3 DNA that was read is TGTGCCAGCAGTCGGGACAGGGTGATCTATGGC.

About this clone itself: The read gets to within 3 residues of the CDR3 end, and the germline J gene fills in the rest. V and J are TRBV19 and TRBJ1-2; D possibly corresponds to TRBD1 (5 bases). This CDR3 is 14 amino acids long. The germline V gene has CDR1 LNHDA and CDR2 SQIVND (reference sequence). The covered CDR3 bases are TGTGCCAGTAGTATAGCGGGACTAAACTACGAG. Residues: CASSIAGLNYE. The entire CDR3 is CASSIAGLNYEYTF.

This clone appeared many times. CDR3 DNA (partial): TGTGCCAGCAGCCCCGTTTTAGGGGGCTATGGC. Translated: CASSPVLGGYG. The whole CDR3 reads CASSPVLGGYGYTF. The chain combines TRBV5-4 with TRBJ1-2; TRBD1 is a possible D gene (6 bases). From the germline J gene comes the end of the CDR3, since the read stops 3 residues before it. The CDR3 loop spans 14 amino acids. Trimming removed 4 bases at V and 4 bases at J, with 14 bases between. The germline gives CDR1 SGHNT, CDR2 YYREEE (reference sequence). The full variable domain, rest sourced from reference TRBV5-4 and TRBJ1-2, is ETGVTQSPTHLIKTRGQQVTLRCSSQSGHNTVSWYQQALGQGPQFIFQYYREEENGRGNFPPRFSGLQFPNYSSELNVNALELDDSALYLCASSPVLGGYGYTFGSGTRLTVV.

In regard to this clone: The read ends 3 residues early relative to the CDR3; the germline J gene fills the gap. This chain links TRBV23-1 with TRBJ2-7, with TRBD1 identical over 7 bases. TRBV23-1 is an ORF, and what it does is uncertain. With 0 bases clipped from V and 5 bases from J, the junction kept 7 bases outside the gene matches. The CDR3 loop spans 15 amino acids. The CDR3 protein is CASSQSRDRLDEQYF. The CDR3 bases that were read are TGCGCCAGCAGTCAATCCAGGGACAGACTCGACGAG.

This clone has a count of ten or more. The CDR3 end lies 3 residues beyond the end of the read and is filled in from the germline J gene. The rearrangement uses TRBV2 and TRBJ2-7; TRBD2 agrees at 8 bases. V shed 2 bases and J 6 bases; nucleotides not matched to a gene: 3. Germline CDR1 is SNHLY and CDR2 is FYNNEI. The CDR3 spans 13 residues. The DNA read from the CDR3 is TGTGCCAGCAGTGAATGGCTAGCGGGCGAG. Translated: CASSEWLAGE. The whole CDR3 is CASSEWLAGEQYF.

On this clone: The observed sequence ends 3 residues before the CDR3 terminus, with the missing tail filled in from the germline J gene. This chain joins TRBV5-1 and TRBJ2-3, with TRBD2 as a possible D gene (5 bases). Per germline, CDR1 SGHRS and CDR2 YFSETQ. This CDR3 contains 15 residues. Trimming shortened V by 4 bases and J by 6 bases, and 18 bases separated the two germline ends. The sequenced part of the CDR3 DNA is TGCGCCAGCAGCCCCCCTAGCTGGAGAGGCGATACG. This codes for CASSPPSWRGDT. The complete CDR3 sequence is CASSPPSWRGDTQYF. The full variable domain, completed using reference TRBV5-1 and TRBJ2-3, is KAGVTQTPRYLIKTRGQQVTLSCSPISGHRSVSWYQQTPGQGLQFLFEYFSETQRNKGNFPGRFSGRQFSNSRSEMNVSTLELGDSALYLCASSPPSWRGDTQYFGPGTRLTVL.

This clone has at least ten counts. Coverage ceases 3 residues before the CDR3 finishes, and the germline J gene fills in the end. The chain recombines TRBV7-2 with TRBJ1-2; D might be TRBD1 (5 bases). This CDR3 region has 13 residues. Germline V gene sequence: CDR1 SGHTA, CDR2 FQGNSA. CDR3 bases read: TGTGCCAGCAGCTTAGAGTCAGGGCGAGGC. Translation gives CASSLESGRG. The full CDR3 protein is CASSLESGRGYTF. Using reference TRBV7-2 and TRBJ1-2 for the parts outside the CDR3, the full variable domain is GAGVSQSPSNKVTEKGKDVELRCDPISGHTALYWYRQSLGQGLEFLIYFQGNSAPDKSGLPSDRFSAERTGGSVSTLTIQRTQQEDSAVYLCASSLESGRGYTFGSGTRLTVV.

Ten or more counts support this clone. The DNA ends 3 residues before the CDR3 does, and the rest of the CDR3 is filled in from the germline J gene. This rearrangement joins TRBV20-1 to TRBJ1-5; D not certain. Germline values: CDR1 DFQATT, CDR2 SNEGSKA (reference sequence). With 3 bases removed from V and 0 bases from J, the gap between germline ends came to 12 bases. The CDR3 sequence is 15 residues long. Partial CDR3 DNA: TGCAGTGCTAGTTCTCACAGCCCTAGCAATCAGCCC. Its translation: CSASSHSPSNQP. The entire CDR3 sequence reads CSASSHSPSNQPQHF.

This clone turned up a few times. The CDR3 is cut off 3 residues early in the read; its end comes from the germline J gene. V gene TRBV5-1 combines with J gene TRBJ2-7, with 10 nucleotides matching TRBD1. The CDR3 is 14 residues long. The germline CDR1 and CDR2 sequences are SGHRS and YFSETQ. Trimming removed 1 base from V and 4 bases from J; junction bases left unmatched: 2. CDR3 protein: CASSLQGQGYEQYF. The sequenced CDR3 bases are TGCGCCAGCAGCTTGCAGGGACAGGGGTACGAG.

Many counts were recorded for this clone. Read data end 3 residues before the CDR3 end; the end is taken from the germline J gene. The V and J genes are TRBV7-2 and TRBJ2-7; 7 nucleotides align to TRBD1. V was pared by 4 bases and J by 2 bases, with 8 bases of the junction left unmatched. This CDR3 spans 15 amino acids. Looked up from germline, CDR1 is SGHTA and CDR2 is FQGNSA. The sequenced part of the CDR3 DNA is TGTGCCAGCAGCTCACAGTTGGGACAGACCTACGAG. Amino acids: CASSSQLGQTYE. In full, the CDR3 reads CASSSQLGQTYEQYF.

This clone was observed many times. From the germline J gene comes the end of the CDR3, since the read stops 3 residues before it. V is TRBV28 and J is TRBJ2-4, with D possibly being TRBD2 (5 bases). The CDR3 is 15 amino acids. CDR1 and CDR2 from the germline V gene are MDHEN and SYDVKM. The CDR3 sequence is CASRPTGLGTNRQYF. The part of the CDR3 DNA that was read is TGTGCCAGCAGACCGACCGGACTGGGCACAAATCGT.

In this sample, this clone turned up a few times. The read ends 3 residues shy of where the CDR3 ends; the end is completed using the germline J gene. This chain connects TRBV11-2 to TRBJ1-3; a possible D gene is TRBD1 (5 bases). V was pared by 4 bases and J by 0 bases, with 10 bases between. The CDR3 consists of 15 residues. Germline assignment: CDR1 SGHAT and CDR2 FQNNGV. CDR3 loop: CASSSSGNSGNTIYF. The covered CDR3 bases are TGTGCCAGCAGCTCCTCAGGGAACTCTGGAAACACC.

This clone was recorded many times. Read data end 3 residues before the CDR3 end; the end is taken from the germline J gene. The chain joins TRBV6-4 to TRBJ2-3, with TRBD2 identical over 10 bases. This CDR3 contains 16 residues. V dropped 2 bases and J dropped 4; count of bases not matched to a gene: 6. Looked up from germline, CDR1 is MRHNA and CDR2 is SNTAGT. CDR3 DNA (partial): TGTGCCAGCAGTGACGTAGCTAGCGGGAGCGCAGATACG. Translating gives CASSDVASGSADT. The CDR3 reads in full as CASSDVASGSADTQYF.

This clone appeared many times. The sequence runs out 3 residues before the end of the CDR3; the remainder is reconstructed from the germline J gene. The chain uses TRBV2 and TRBJ2-7, with 14 bases aligning to TRBD2. Germline loops: CDR1 SNHLY, CDR2 FYNNEI. V lost 4 bases, J lost 5 bases, and 7 bases stayed unmatched. The CDR3 is 16 residues long. Incomplete CDR3 DNA: TGTGCCAGCAGTGGGGGGACTAGCGGGAGTTTGGACGAG. Its protein product is CASSGGTSGSLDE. The CDR3 reads in full as CASSGGTSGSLDEQYF.

This clone was recorded many times. The DNA ends 3 residues before the CDR3 does, and the rest of the CDR3 is filled in from the germline J gene. The rearrangement links TRBV30 to TRBJ2-3; possibly TRBD2 for D (6 bases). The germline V gene has CDR1 GTSNPN and CDR2 SVGIG (reference sequence). The CDR3 sequence is 16 residues long. V dropped 3 bases and J dropped 3 bases, with 19 bases sitting between them. The sequenced CDR3 bases are TGTGCCTGGAGGGAACCAGGGTCTCGGGGGACAGATACG. Translation gives CAWREPGSRGTDT. The entire CDR3 reads CAWREPGSRGTDTQYF. The entire variable domain, with the rest obtained from reference TRBV30 and TRBJ2-3, is as follows: SQTIHQWPATLVQPVGSPLSLECTVEGTSNPNLYWYRQAAGRGLQLLFYSVGIGQISSEVPQNLSASRPQDRQFILSSKKLLLSDSGFYLCAWREPGSRGTDTQYFGPGTRLTVL.

This clone was observed at least ten times. The CDR3 extends 3 residues past the end of the read, so its final part is completed from the germline J gene. The genes are TRBV29-1 and TRBJ2-1; 7 bases are a match to TRBD1. Looked up from germline, CDR1 is SQVTM and CDR2 is ANQGSEA. This CDR3 comprises 15 residues. V lost 6 bases to trimming and J lost 7 bases; unmatched junction nucleotides: 15. The DNA read from the CDR3 is TGCAGCGTCGTGGGCACAGGGGTGCGATTTAATGAG. This translates into CSVVGTGVRFNE. Given in full, the CDR3 is CSVVGTGVRFNEQFF.